A single sample gave rise to the 5 T cell receptor beta chains below, sequenced in a study of T cell responses to AZD1222 COVID-19 vaccine. Produced via immunoSEQ multiplex PCR; TCRdb's table is partial and in-frame only. The sample records roughly 110,000 clones, 92% being singletons. The sequenced sample was peripheral blood, obtained 28 days after the second AZD1222 dose. The receptor source for this set is an adult who received the AZD1222 COVID-19 vaccine.

The chain employs TRBV5-1 and TRBJ2-2; TRBD1 is a possible D gene (5 bases). This CDR3 region has 16 residues. Trimming cost V 4 bases and J 4 bases, with 17 bases left between them. The germline V gene has CDR1 SGHRS and CDR2 YFSETQ. The CDR3 nucleotides read TGCGCCAGCAGCGCCCGGTGGGGCCTTGGCACCGGGGAGCTGTTTTTT. This gives the protein CASSARWGLGTGELFF.

This chain links TRBV9 with TRBJ1-3; no definite D call. The germline gives CDR1 SGDLS, CDR2 YYNGEE. V was cut by 0 bases and J by 0 bases, with 7 bases left in between. The CDR3 sequence is 15 residues long. The CDR3 loop is CASSVAGSSGNTIYF. CDR3 in DNA: TGTGCCAGCAGCGTAGCCGGGAGCTCTGGAAACACCATATATTTT.

The rearrangement links TRBV6-5 to TRBJ1-5; possible D gene TRBD1, 5 bases. The V end lost 5 bases, the J end lost 7 bases, and 18 bases lay between the germline ends. Germline V gene sequence: CDR1 MNHEY, CDR2 SVGAGI. CDR3 size: 15 residues. Here the CDR3 DNA reads TGTGCCAGCAGTCCTCCTCAGGGCTTGGGCCAGCCCCAGCATTTT. Its translation: CASSPPQGLGQPQHF.

The chain uses TRBV7-9 and TRBJ1-3; no clear D. Deletions cut 8 bases from V and 0 bases from J, with 11 bases between. CDR1 and CDR2 (germline): SEHNR, FQNEAQ (reference sequence). This CDR3 has 14 amino acids. CDR3 DNA sequence: TGTGCCAGCGGAAACACGGACTCTGGAAACACCATATATTTT. Amino acid sequence: CASGNTDSGNTIYF.

This clone showed up just a few times. The chain links TRBV6-5 to TRBJ1-1; no clear D. Germline V gene data show CDR1 as MNHEY and CDR2 as SVGAGI. V was cut by 6 bases and J by 2 bases, with 16 bases left in between. The CDR3 extends over 15 amino acids. CDR3 DNA: TGTGCCAGCAGCCCCAACCCGCAGGCCAACACTGAAGCTTTCTTT. Translation: CASSPNPQANTEAFF.